Each of the 11 T cell receptor beta chains below was sequenced from the same sample in a study of graft-versus-host responses after intestinal transplantation. Using immunoSEQ multiplex PCR, the repertoire was profiled, and TCRdb retains in-frame clones only, with some absent. The table includes 90,000 to 150,000 clones, 80% to 95% detected once. Antigens of these TCRs are unknown. Sequenced here: unstimulated CD4+ T cells sorted from spleen or lymph node cells, sampled before intestinal transplant. The receptors shown here come from a human donor who received an intestinal transplant.

The chain combines TRBV29-1 with TRBJ2-5; the match to TRBD2 covers 8 bases. The CDR3 has 13 residues. CDR1 is SQVTM and CDR2 is ANQGSEA in the germline V gene. The trim removed 5 bases at V and 4 bases at J, leaving 6 bases unmatched. CDR3 region: CSVSGSFGETQYF. The CDR3 DNA sequence: TGCAGCGTTAGCGGGAGTTTCGGAGAGACCCAGTACTTC.

This clone was observed once. The chain joins TRBV7-9 to TRBJ1-1, with D unclear. Between the trimmed V and J ends, which lost 1 base and 0 bases, there was a span of 6 bases. The CDR3 has 14 residues. Germline CDR1 is SEHNR and CDR2 is FQNEAQ (reference sequence). CDR3 protein: CASSLEHLNTEAFF. CDR3 in DNA: TGTGCCAGCAGCTTAGAACACTTGAACACTGAAGCTTTCTTT.

This chain joins TRBV11-2 and TRBJ2-7; 9 positions agree with TRBD2. From germline, CDR1 is SGHAT and CDR2 FQNNGV. The J segment lost 4 bases and the V segment lost 2 bases, leaving 12 bases of the junction unmatched. The CDR3 runs 17 residues. CDR3 sequence: CASSLFSGGSLGYEQYF. The CDR3 DNA follows: TGTGCCAGCAGCTTATTTAGCGGGGGATCTTTAGGGTACGAGCAGTACTTC. The variable domain in full, with the rest retrieved from reference TRBV11-2 and TRBJ2-7, is EAGVAQSPRYKIIEKRQSVAFWCNPISGHATLYWYQQILGQGPKLLIQFQNNGVVDDSQLPKDRFSAERLKGVDSTLKIQPAKLEDSAVYLCASSLFSGGSLGYEQYFGPGTRLTVT.

V and J are TRBV11-3 and TRBJ2-1, with TRBD1 matching 9 bases. The CDR3 contains 15 residues. V shed 0 bases, J shed 5 bases, and the junction held 2 bases outside the gene matches. Looked up from germline, CDR1 is SGHNT and CDR2 is YENEEA. This CDR3 is CASSLEQGANNEQFF. The CDR3 DNA follows: TGTGCCAGCAGCTTAGAACAGGGGGCAAACAATGAGCAGTTCTTC. The whole variable domain, filled in from reference TRBV11-3 and TRBJ2-1, reads EAGVVQSPRYKIIEKKQPVAFWCNPISGHNTLYWYLQNLGQGPELLIRYENEEAVDDSQLPKDRFSAERLKGVDSTLKIQPAELGDSAVYLCASSLEQGANNEQFFGPGTRLTVL.

This chain joins TRBV7-9 and TRBJ2-7; D is unresolved. In germline, CDR1 is SEHNR, CDR2 FQNEAQ (reference sequence). CDR3 length: 12 amino acids. V gave up 3 bases and J gave up 0 bases, with 3 bases separating them. DNA of the CDR3: TGTGCCAGCAGCTTCAACTCCTACGAGCAGTACTTC. It encodes CASSFNSYEQYF. Complete variable domain (other parts from reference TRBV7-9 and TRBJ2-7): DTGVSQNPRHKITKRGQNVTFRCDPISEHNRLYWYRQTLGQGPEFLTYFQNEAQLEKSRLLSDRFSAERPKGSFSTLEIQRTEQGDSAMYLCASSFNSYEQYFGPGTRLTVT.

This CDR3 is CASSSDPLDSYNEQFF. The DNA of the CDR3 is TGTGCCAGCAGCTCAGATCCCCTGGACTCCTACAATGAGCAGTTCTTC. The chain carries TRBV7-2 and TRBJ2-1; D is ambiguous. Between the trimmed V and J ends, which lost 4 bases and 0 bases, there was a span of 13 bases. The CDR3 contains 16 residues. The germline V gene has CDR1 SGHTA and CDR2 FQGNSA.

This clone occurred a few times. V usage is TRBV5-1 and J usage is TRBJ2-5; TRBD2 agrees at 12 bases. V dropped 3 bases and J dropped 2; count of bases not matched to a gene: 2. Germline assignment: CDR1 SGHRS and CDR2 YFSETQ. There are 15 residues in the CDR3. Written as DNA, the CDR3 is TGCGCCAGCAGCTGGACTAGCGGGACACAAGAGACCCAGTACTTC. It specifies CASSWTSGTQETQYF.

The V call is TRBV7-9, the J call TRBJ1-1, with TRBD1 as a possible D gene (5 bases). The CDR3 length is 16 residues. The V gene lost 3 bases and the J gene lost 0 bases, with 14 bases spanning the gap. Germline V gives CDR1 SEHNR, CDR2 FQNEAQ (reference sequence). The CDR3 coding sequence is TGTGCCAGCAGCTTGGGCTGGGGGTCTGTGAACACTGAAGCTTTCTTT. Its protein is CASSLGWGSVNTEAFF.

The chain couples TRBV11-3 to TRBJ2-1, with D hard to call. V dropped 0 bases and J dropped 10 bases, with 13 bases sitting between them. The CDR3 contains 14 residues. Germline V gene sequence: CDR1 SGHNT, CDR2 YENEEA. The CDR3, as DNA: TGTGCCAGCAGCTTAGATTCGGAAGCGTCCGAGCAGTTCTTC. It specifies CASSLDSEASEQFF.

DNA for the CDR3: TGTGCCATCAGTGAGTCGGGGGTCCAGCCCCAGCATTTT. Its translation: CAISESGVQPQHF. J is TRBJ1-5 and V is TRBV10-3; a possible D gene is TRBD1 (5 bases). The CDR3 loop spans 13 amino acids. CDR1 and CDR2 (germline): ENHRY, SYGVKD. Trimming shortened V by 0 bases and J by 7 bases, and 7 bases separated the two germline ends.

The CDR3 bases are TGTGCCAGCAGCTTGCCGGCAGGGATGGAGACAGATACGCAGTATTTT. This gives the protein CASSLPAGMETDTQYF. The J gene is TRBJ2-3, the V gene TRBV5-4, with D possibly matching TRBD1 (5 bases). Per the germline V gene, CDR1 is SGHNT and CDR2 is YYREEE (reference sequence). The CDR3 totals 16 residues. V lost 1 base, J lost 3 bases, and 15 bases lay in between.